These 12 T cell receptor beta chains share one sample of origin, sequenced in a study of blood T cell repertoires in COVID-19. Clones were read by immunoSEQ multiplex PCR, and TCRdb kept only the in-frame ones, dropping some. This sample yields approximately 97,000 clones, of which 90% are seen a single time; 1.7% belongs to the top ten. Input material: peripheral blood. The source of these receptors is a man in his sixties with acute or convalescent COVID-19.

The V and J genes are TRBV7-9 and TRBJ1-5; 12 bases line up with TRBD1. The CDR3 covers 15 residues. CDR1 SEHNR and CDR2 FQNEAQ come from the germline V gene (reference sequence). With V trimmed by 10 bases and J by 1 base, 5 bases remained unmatched. In nucleotides, the CDR3 is TGTGCCACCACCGGGACAGGGGGCAGCAATCAGCCCCAGCATTTT. Its protein is CATTGTGGSNQPQHF.

The chain combines TRBV5-1 with TRBJ1-4; the D is unclear. This CDR3 has 16 amino acids. CDR1 SGHRS and CDR2 YFSETQ come from the germline V gene. V was cut by 4 bases and J by 1 base, with 14 bases left in between. CDR3 nucleotide sequence: TGCGCCAGCAGCCCTGATCCTGTCGGAACTAATGAAAAACTGTTTTTT. Its translation: CASSPDPVGTNEKLFF.

This chain links TRBV5-1 with TRBJ1-6; no clear D gene. The CDR3 is made up of 15 amino acids. The germline CDR1 and CDR2 sequences are SGHRS and YFSETQ. V lost 0 bases and J 0 bases, leaving 4 bases between the germline ends. The CDR3 DNA is TGCGCCAGCAGCTTGGAATACTCCTATAATTCACCCCTCCACTTT. It is translated as CASSLEYSYNSPLHF.

The chain recombines TRBV25-1 with TRBJ1-4; 9 bases align to TRBD1. Germline V gene lookup returns CDR1 MGHDK and CDR2 SYGVNS. The CDR3 has 13 amino acids. V lost 6 bases to trimming and J lost 6 bases; unmatched junction nucleotides: 2. The CDR3 region has the DNA TGTGCCAGCAGACAGGGGGCGCATGAAAAACTGTTTTTT. Translating it yields CASRQGAHEKLFF.

V usage is TRBV20-1 and J usage is TRBJ1-2, with D unresolved. The germline CDR1 and CDR2 sequences are DFQATT and SNEGSKA (reference sequence). The length of the CDR3 is 10 residues. The V end was cut by 4 bases, the J end by 8 bases, with 8 bases between. The CDR3 is CSANRGGYTF. The CDR3 DNA reads as TGCAGTGCTAATCGCGGGGGCTACACCTTC.

This CDR3 reads CASTLEQGFAYGYTF. The DNA for the CDR3 is TGTGCCAGTACCCTCGAACAGGGGTTTGCCTATGGCTACACCTTC. The genes are TRBV19 and TRBJ1-2; 7 nucleotides agree with TRBD1. The J segment lost 4 bases and the V segment lost 7 bases, leaving 12 bases of the junction unmatched. The CDR3 length is 15 residues. CDR1 LNHDA and CDR2 SQIVND come from the germline V gene (reference sequence).

This clone was found once. V usage is TRBV5-4 and J usage is TRBJ2-2, with D perhaps TRBD2 (5 bases). Germline V CDR1 and CDR2: SGHNT, YYREEE (reference sequence). Trimming took 2 bases from V and 5 from J, leaving 7 bases between them. The CDR3 runs to 13 residues. The CDR3 sequence: CASSFRETGELFF. CDR3 coding DNA: TGTGCCAGCAGCTTTAGGGAGACCGGGGAGCTGTTTTTT. Filled out from reference TRBV5-4 and TRBJ2-2, the complete variable domain reads ETGVTQSPTHLIKTRGQQVTLRCSSQSGHNTVSWYQQALGQGPQFIFQYYREEENGRGNFPPRFSGLQFPNYSSELNVNALELDDSALYLCASSFRETGELFFGEGSRLTVL.

This chain uses TRBV4-1 with TRBJ1-6; D unresolved. Per the germline V gene, CDR1 is MGHRA and CDR2 is YSYEKL. The V and J ends lost 1 base and 8 bases respectively, with 9 bases between them. The CDR3 totals 14 residues. The CDR3 is CASSQVTIDSPLHF. CDR3 sequence (DNA): TGCGCCAGCAGCCAAGTTACAATCGATTCACCCCTCCACTTT.

The chain carries TRBV27 and TRBJ1-3; 7 bases are a match to TRBD1. Looked up from germline, CDR1 is MNHEY and CDR2 is SMNVEV (reference sequence). With 5 bases clipped from V and 2 bases from J, the junction kept 12 bases outside the gene matches. The CDR3 totals 17 residues. CDR3 loop: CASSQRGRTGAGNTIYF. Here the CDR3 DNA reads TGTGCCAGCAGTCAACGAGGGCGGACAGGCGCTGGAAACACCATATATTTT.

The chain joins TRBV30 to TRBJ2-6; D perhaps matches TRBD2 (5 bases). The germline CDR1 and CDR2 sequences are GTSNPN and SVGIG (reference sequence). The V and J ends lost 0 bases and 4 bases respectively, with 10 bases between them. The CDR3 spans 15 residues. The DNA of the CDR3 is TGTGCCTGGAGTGTACATCTAGCCGGGGCCAACGTCCTGACTTTC. Translating it yields CAWSVHLAGANVLTF.

The chain uses TRBV7-2 and TRBJ1-4; TRBD1 aligns across 7 bases. The germline gives CDR1 SGHTA, CDR2 FQGNSA. This CDR3 has 13 residues. Germline trimming cut 5 bases from V and 8 bases from J; bases unmatched to any gene: 5. CDR3 amino acids: CASSRDRDEKLFF. The CDR3, as DNA: TGTGCCAGCAGCAGGGACAGAGACGAAAAACTGTTTTTT.

This clone showed up just once. The genes are TRBV19 and TRBJ1-1, with TRBD1 identical over 9 bases. The V and J ends lost 5 bases and 1 base, in that order; junction bases with no gene match: 5. The CDR3 sequence is 15 residues long. Germline CDR1 LNHDA, CDR2 SQIVND (reference sequence). CDR3 nucleotide sequence: TGTGCCAGTAGTCCCAGACAGGGGGGGAACACTGAAGCTTTCTTT. Translation gives CASSPRQGGNTEAFF.